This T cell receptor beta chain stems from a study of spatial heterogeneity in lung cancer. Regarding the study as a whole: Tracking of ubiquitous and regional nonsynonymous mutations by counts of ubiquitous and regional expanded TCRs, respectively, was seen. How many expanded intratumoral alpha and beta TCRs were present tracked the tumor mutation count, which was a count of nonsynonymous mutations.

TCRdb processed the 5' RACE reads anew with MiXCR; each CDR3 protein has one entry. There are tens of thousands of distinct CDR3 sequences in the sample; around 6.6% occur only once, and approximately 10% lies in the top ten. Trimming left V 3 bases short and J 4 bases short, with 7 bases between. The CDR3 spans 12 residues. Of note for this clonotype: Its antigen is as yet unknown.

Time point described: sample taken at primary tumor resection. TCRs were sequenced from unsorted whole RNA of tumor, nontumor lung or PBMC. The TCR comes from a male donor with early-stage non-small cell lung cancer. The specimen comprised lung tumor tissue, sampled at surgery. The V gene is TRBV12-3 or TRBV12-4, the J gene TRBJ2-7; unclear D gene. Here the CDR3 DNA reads TGTGCCAGCAGTTTTTCTGGTTACGAGCAGTACTTC. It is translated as CASSFSGYEQYF.